The 26 T cell receptor beta chains listed next were all sequenced from one sample in a study of human T cells and chemical hapten exposure. Total RNA was extracted from unfractionated whole blood. TCRdb reprocessed the 5' RACE reads via MiXCR and lists one record per CDR3 protein. The sample carries about 81,000 distinct CDR3 sequences, roughly 15% recorded once. The receptor source for this set is a female donor in good health.

The rearrangement links TRBV7-2 to TRBJ2-3; perhaps TRBD2 as D (6 bases). Looked up from germline, CDR1 is SGHTA and CDR2 is FQGNSA. Trimming stripped 6 bases from V and 1 base from J, with 17 bases between. The CDR3 covers 16 residues. In DNA form, the CDR3 reads TGTGCCAGCAGTACTACCGGGACTGACCGCACAGATACGCAGTATTTT. Amino acids: CASSTTGTDRTDTQYF.

The rearrangement links TRBV19 to TRBJ2-1; 14 positions agree with TRBD2. Per the germline V gene, CDR1 is LNHDA and CDR2 is SQIVND (reference sequence). The CDR3 has 17 residues. The V gene end was trimmed by 5 bases and the J gene end by 9 bases; junction bases not matched to a gene: 12. The CDR3 loop is CASSAGPGLAGESEQFF. The DNA for the CDR3 is TGTGCCAGTAGTGCGGGACCGGGACTAGCGGGAGAGAGTGAGCAGTTCTTC.

The rearrangement joins TRBV28 to TRBJ2-1, with D perhaps TRBD2 (7 bases). Germline lookup yields CDR1 MDHEN and CDR2 SYDVKM. There are 15 residues in the CDR3. V lost 6 bases to trimming and J lost 5 bases, with 17 bases between them. The CDR3 coding sequence is TGTGCCAGCAGGGCACAACAGGGACTAAACAATGAGCAGTTCTTC. This sequence encodes CASRAQQGLNNEQFF.

This clonotype came up a few times. The chain links TRBV20-1 to TRBJ2-3; D remains unclear. Per germline, CDR1 DFQATT and CDR2 SNEGSKA (reference sequence). V was trimmed by 6 bases and J by 0 bases, leaving 16 bases between them. This CDR3 spans 15 amino acids. The CDR3 sequence: CSARNPVSSTDTQYF. DNA of the CDR3: TGCAGTGCCCGAAATCCCGTTTCTAGCACAGATACGCAGTATTTT.

In this sample, this clonotype turned up a few times. This chain uses TRBV29-1 with TRBJ2-3; TRBD2 aligns across 9 bases. V shed 5 bases, J shed 2 bases, and the junction held 14 bases outside the gene matches. The CDR3 sequence is 17 residues long. Germline loops: CDR1 SQVTM, CDR2 ANQGSEA. The CDR3 DNA reads as TGCAGCGTTACCTTAGCGGGAGTGGGGCGGTTCACAGATACGCAGTATTTT. This sequence encodes CSVTLAGVGRFTDTQYF.

This clonotype was recorded a few times. This chain uses TRBV5-1 with TRBJ2-3; 7 bases align to TRBD2. Per the germline V gene, CDR1 is SGHRS and CDR2 is YFSETQ. The CDR3 extends over 15 amino acids. Trimming took 2 bases from V and 0 from J; bases not matched to a gene: 3. The CDR3: CASSFRDYSTDTQYF. The CDR3, as DNA: TGCGCCAGCAGCTTCCGGGACTACAGCACAGATACGCAGTATTTT. Combining the CDR3 with reference TRBV5-1 and TRBJ2-3 gives the whole variable domain KAGVTQTPRYLIKTRGQQVTLSCSPISGHRSVSWYQQTPGQGLQFLFEYFSETQRNKGNFPGRFSGRQFSNSRSEMNVSTLELGDSALYLCASSFRDYSTDTQYFGPGTRLTVL.

The V gene is TRBV4-3, the J gene TRBJ2-3, with 9 positions matching TRBD1. Germline CDR1 and CDR2: LGHNA and YSLEER. The ends lost 2 bases at V and 0 bases at J; junction bases unmatched: 6. CDR3 size: 17 residues. CDR3 sequence (DNA): TGCGCCAGCAGCCAAACACTACAGGGGGCCAGCACAGATACGCAGTATTTT. Translated: CASSQTLQGASTDTQYF.

The chain links TRBV6-5 to TRBJ2-7; 7 nucleotides align to TRBD1. The V gene end was trimmed by 0 bases and the J gene end by 0 bases; junction bases not matched to a gene: 11. The CDR3 runs to 18 residues. The germline CDR1 and CDR2 sequences are MNHEY and SVGAGI. The CDR3 nucleotides read TGTGCCAGCAGTTACTCGACTCCGGGACAGTTTTACTCCTACGAGCAGTACTTC. It specifies CASSYSTPGQFYSYEQYF.

The sample holds a few counts of this clonotype. The chain uses TRBV23-1 and TRBJ1-5; tentative D call: TRBD1 (5 bases). TRBV23-1 falls under the ORF class, with uncertain function. The V and J ends lost 5 bases and 0 bases respectively, with 11 bases between them. CDR3 length: 15 residues. CDR3 coding DNA: TGCGCCAGCAGTGTGGGACGGTATAGCAATCAGCCCCAGCATTTT. This translates into CASSVGRYSNQPQHF.

This clonotype occurred many times. This chain uses TRBV29-1 with TRBJ2-7; 8 nucleotides line up with TRBD2. CDR3 length equals 12 residues. With 5 bases clipped from V and 2 bases from J, the junction kept 2 bases outside the gene matches. Germline assignment: CDR1 SQVTM and CDR2 ANQGSEA. CDR3 nucleotides: TGCAGCGTTCTAGCGGGTGCCTACGAGCAGTACTTC. This encodes CSVLAGAYEQYF.

This sequence joins TRBV20-1 and TRBJ2-7, with 7 bases aligning to TRBD1. Germline CDR1 DFQATT, CDR2 SNEGSKA (reference sequence). V shed 1 base and J 4 bases; nucleotides not matched to a gene: 13. This CDR3 is 16 amino acids long. The CDR3 reads CSARGLTGVAEYEQYF. The CDR3 nucleotides are TGCAGTGCTAGAGGTCTAACAGGGGTGGCAGAGTACGAGCAGTACTTC.

The chain links TRBV5-1 to TRBJ1-1; TRBD1 aligns across 7 bases. CDR1 SGHRS and CDR2 YFSETQ come from the germline V gene. Unmatched junction bases numbered 6, after V lost 1 base and J lost 6 bases. The CDR3 runs 14 residues. DNA of the CDR3: TGCGCCAGCAGCTTGAAGGGGGCGCTGCCTGAAGCTTTCTTT. It translates to CASSLKGALPEAFF.

This clonotype has just a few counts. The chain carries TRBV10-3 and TRBJ1-1; D is possibly TRBD1 (5 bases). The germline V gene has CDR1 ENHRY and CDR2 SYGVKD. Trimming removed 0 bases at V and 4 bases at J, with 12 bases between. The CDR3 contains 15 residues. Written as DNA, the CDR3 is TGTGCCATCAGTGAGTCGGGGCAAGGACGCACTGAAGCTTTCTTT. This translates into CAISESGQGRTEAFF.

This clonotype was detected a few times. V and J are TRBV7-2 and TRBJ2-3; D remains unclear. The germline gives CDR1 SGHTA, CDR2 FQGNSA. The ends were cut back, 8 bases at V and 5 bases at J, with 5 bases in the middle. The CDR3 totals 10 residues. CDR3: CASGIDTQYF. DNA for the CDR3: TGTGCCAGCGGGATAGATACGCAGTATTTT. The variable domain in full, completed from reference TRBV7-2 and TRBJ2-3, reads GAGVSQSPSNKVTEKGKDVELRCDPISGHTALYWYRQSLGQGLEFLIYFQGNSAPDKSGLPSDRFSAERTGGSVSTLTIQRTQQEDSAVYLCASGIDTQYFGPGTRLTVL.

J is TRBJ2-2 and V is TRBV5-1; D not resolved. The CDR3 totals 13 residues. V lost 0 bases and J lost 4, with 4 bases in between. Germline-derived CDR1 and CDR2 are SGHRS and YFSETQ. CDR3 coding DNA: TGCGCCAGCAGCTTGGACGTCACCGGGGAGCTGTTTTTT. Amino acid sequence: CASSLDVTGELFF. Full variable domain (missing parts from reference TRBV5-1 and TRBJ2-2): KAGVTQTPRYLIKTRGQQVTLSCSPISGHRSVSWYQQTPGQGLQFLFEYFSETQRNKGNFPGRFSGRQFSNSRSEMNVSTLELGDSALYLCASSLDVTGELFFGEGSRLTVL.

This clonotype was detected only a few times. The CDR3 protein is CASSLAGGAPGELFF. For the CDR3, the DNA is TGTGCCAGCAGCTTAGCGGGGGGGGCCCCCGGGGAGCTGTTTTTT. The J gene is TRBJ2-2, the V gene TRBV11-2, with 8 bases that match TRBD2. The V gene end was trimmed by 1 base and the J gene end by 6 bases; junction bases not matched to a gene: 4. Per the germline V gene, CDR1 is SGHAT and CDR2 is FQNNGV. CDR3 length: 15 amino acids.

This clonotype was picked up a small number of times. The chain is built from TRBV15 and TRBJ2-7; no firm D call. The germline CDR1 and CDR2 sequences are LNHNV and YYDKDF (reference sequence). V shed 0 bases and J shed 3 bases, with 3 bases lying between them. The CDR3 consists of 12 residues. The CDR3 bases are TGTGCCACCAGCAGAGAGGGCTACGAGCAGTACTTC. Residues: CATSREGYEQYF.

This clonotype occurred many times. This chain's CDR3 is CASSLSTAYGYTF. The DNA for the CDR3 is TGTGCCAGCAGTTTGAGCACAGCCTATGGCTACACCTTC. V usage is TRBV28 and J usage is TRBJ1-2; no firm D call. Germline V gene data show CDR1 as MDHEN and CDR2 as SYDVKM. This CDR3 has 13 amino acids. The V gene lost 3 bases and the J gene lost 4 bases, with 9 bases spanning the gap.

The rearrangement joins TRBV7-9 to TRBJ1-1, with D unclear. The CDR3 consists of 12 residues. Germline V lookup: CDR1 SEHNR, CDR2 FQNEAQ (reference sequence). V lost 3 bases to trimming and J lost 11 bases, with 13 bases between them. Here the CDR3 DNA reads TGTGCCAGCAGCTTTGGGGTCTCAGAGGCTTTCTTT. It encodes CASSFGVSEAFF.

The table lists this clonotype with a few counts. The chain recombines TRBV7-2 with TRBJ1-2, with 7 bases matching TRBD1. The CDR3 runs 13 residues. Germline CDR1 SGHTA, CDR2 FQGNSA. V lost 6 bases, J lost 4 bases, and 5 bases stayed unmatched. The CDR3 DNA follows: TGTGCCAGCAGTCGGGACAGACTCTATGGCTACACCTTC. It is translated as CASSRDRLYGYTF.

Here the CDR3 DNA reads TGTGCCAGCAGTGAGGAGAGGAACACTGAAGCTTTCTTT. It encodes CASSEERNTEAFF. The chain is built from TRBV2 and TRBJ1-1, with D unresolved. The CDR3 sequence is 13 residues long. Germline-derived CDR1 and CDR2 are SNHLY and FYNNEI. Trimming took 3 bases from V and 1 from J, leaving 6 bases between them.

The rearrangement links TRBV29-1 to TRBJ2-3; TRBD2 matches at 8 bases. Germline V gives CDR1 SQVTM, CDR2 ANQGSEA. The CDR3 loop spans 16 amino acids. Losses at the gene ends were 1 base for V and 1 base for J; bases not matched to a gene: 7. The CDR3 here is CSVEGVRRGGTDTQYF. For the CDR3, the DNA is TGCAGCGTTGAAGGAGTAAGGCGGGGGGGCACAGATACGCAGTATTTT.

The chain carries TRBV11-2 and TRBJ2-3, with D uncertain. V was shortened by 4 bases and J by 4 bases, with 12 bases between the two germline ends. Germline lookup yields CDR1 SGHAT and CDR2 FQNNGV. This CDR3 comprises 14 residues. The CDR3 DNA reads as TGTGCCAGCAGCTCTTCCTATGCCGCAGATACGCAGTATTTT. It is translated as CASSSSYAADTQYF. The full variable domain, rest sourced from reference TRBV11-2 and TRBJ2-3, is EAGVAQSPRYKIIEKRQSVAFWCNPISGHATLYWYQQILGQGPKLLIQFQNNGVVDDSQLPKDRFSAERLKGVDSTLKIQPAKLEDSAVYLCASSSSYAADTQYFGPGTRLTVL.

This clonotype was picked up a small number of times. The chain recombines TRBV21-1 with TRBJ1-1; TRBD1 was called by the table and not checked on the DNA. TRBV21-1 is designated a pseudogene. The CDR3 is 17 amino acids. The CDR3 nucleotides are TGTGCCAGCACCCCCTCAGTCGAAAGGGACCTGAACACTGAAGCTTTCTTT. Translating it yields CASTPSVERDLNTEAFF.

This sequence joins TRBV20-1 and TRBJ2-7, with 8 bases lining up with TRBD2. Germline CDR1 is DFQATT and CDR2 is SNEGSKA (reference sequence). The CDR3 runs 12 residues. After removal of 4 bases from V and 4 bases from J, the junction contained 3 bases not matched to a gene. For the CDR3, the DNA is TGCAGTGCTATAGCGGGGACTTACGAGCAGTACTTC. Residues: CSAIAGTYEQYF.

The sample holds a few counts of this clonotype. The chain is built from TRBV13 and TRBJ2-7; no definite D call. This CDR3 comprises 12 residues. Deletions cut 4 bases from V and 7 bases from J, with 11 bases between. CDR1 PRHDT and CDR2 FYEKMQ come from the germline V gene (reference sequence). CDR3 amino acids: CASSYPGREQYF. The CDR3 nucleotides read TGTGCCAGCAGCTACCCTGGTCGGGAGCAGTACTTC.